One and the same sample provided the 6 T cell receptor beta chains below, sequenced in a study of blood T cell repertoires in COVID-19. Sequencing used immunoSEQ multiplex PCR; TCRdb keeps in-frame clones, though not all of them. Among 70,000 to 75,000 clones, roughly 83% were seen once, and the ten largest hold roughly 28%. The sequenced sample was peripheral blood. The origin of the receptors is a man in his 70s with acute or convalescent COVID-19.

The V call is TRBV3-1 (or the pseudogene TRBV3-2), the J call TRBJ1-4; 7 nucleotides match TRBD1. The CDR3 has 15 amino acids. CDR1 LGHDT and CDR2 YNNKEL come from the germline V gene (reference sequence). Trimming took 2 bases from V and 3 from J; bases not matched to a gene: 3. CDR3 DNA: TGTGCCAGCAGCCAAAAGGGGGCGGCTAATGAAAAACTGTTTTTT. Its translation: CASSQKGAANEKLFF.

The CDR3 coding sequence is TGCGCCAGCAGCCTCCAGGGGTTAGCGGGAGCCGCGGCTGGCACAGATACGCAGTATTTT. It specifies CASSLQGLAGAAAGTDTQYF. The genes are TRBV5-1 and TRBJ2-3; 9 bases agree with TRBD2. Germline V CDR1 and CDR2: SGHRS, YFSETQ. The CDR3 sequence is 20 residues long. V lost 4 bases to trimming and J lost 1 base; unmatched junction nucleotides: 19.

This clone was seen a few times. The chain is built from TRBV5-6 and TRBJ1-1; D is unresolved. The CDR3 runs 14 residues. Germline CDR1 and CDR2: SGHDT and YYEEEE. Trimming shortened V by 4 bases and J by 5 bases, and 15 bases separated the two germline ends. The chain's CDR3 is CASSMDPRDTEAFF. CDR3 bases: TGTGCCAGCAGCATGGACCCTCGGGATACTGAAGCTTTCTTT. Full variable domain (remainder filled in from reference TRBV5-6 and TRBJ1-1): DAGVTQSPTHLIKTRGQQVTLRCSPKSGHDTVSWYQQALGQGPQFIFQYYEEEERQRGNFPDRFSGHQFPNYSSELNVNALLLGDSALYLCASSMDPRDTEAFFGQGTRLTVV.

V is TRBV27 and J is TRBJ2-5; 11 nucleotides match TRBD1. The J segment lost 5 bases and the V segment lost 5 bases, leaving 7 bases of the junction unmatched. Germline V gene data show CDR1 as MNHEY and CDR2 as SMNVEV (reference sequence). CDR3 size: 15 residues. CDR3 loop: CASSPGQGAWETQYF. CDR3 bases: TGTGCCAGCAGTCCCGGACAGGGGGCTTGGGAGACCCAGTACTTC.

CDR3 in amino acids: CASSPGHANTEAFF. In DNA form, the CDR3 reads TGTGCCAGCTCACCGGGACACGCGAACACTGAAGCTTTCTTT. The chain is built from TRBV18 and TRBJ1-1, with D possibly being TRBD1 (6 bases). The germline gives CDR1 KGHSH, CDR2 LQKENI. The ends were cut back, 3 bases at V and 1 base at J, with 9 bases in the middle. The CDR3 consists of 14 residues.

The chain links TRBV28 to TRBJ1-2; maybe TRBD1 (6 bases). The CDR3 has 13 amino acids. The V gene lost 8 bases and the J gene lost 8 bases, with 18 bases spanning the gap. Per germline, CDR1 MDHEN and CDR2 SYDVKM. CDR3 coding DNA: TGTGCCAGCGCTCGGACAGTCGATACGGGCTACACCTTC. This codes for CASARTVDTGYTF.